The 12 T cell receptor beta chains reported below all come from one sample, sequenced in a study of T cell repertoires in cytomegalovirus infection. One entry per CDR3 protein results from TCRdb running MiXCR on the reads. The table records 550,000 to 700,000 distinct CDR3 sequences, 35% to 50% of them present only once. Their cognate antigens are unknown. The sample here was cultured PBMCs, taken from culture after CMV antigen stimulation. These receptors were taken from a human donor in good health (CMV status not recorded). Some clones in this sample may be carry-over from other donors' samples.

This chain links TRBV7-2 with TRBJ2-7; D call uncertain. CDR1 is SGHTA, CDR2 FQGNSA, per germline. The CDR3 sequence is 15 residues long. The V end was cut by 2 bases, the J end by 2 bases, with 13 bases between. Here the CDR3 reads CASSLITETTYEQYF. The CDR3 DNA is TGTGCCAGCAGCTTAATTACCGAAACTACCTACGAGCAGTACTTC. Full variable domain (remainder filled in from reference TRBV7-2 and TRBJ2-7): GAGVSQSPSNKVTEKGKDVELRCDPISGHTALYWYRQSLGQGLEFLIYFQGNSAPDKSGLPSDRFSAERTGGSVSTLTIQRTQQEDSAVYLCASSLITETTYEQYFGPGTRLTVT.

Only a few counts were recorded for this clonotype. V usage is TRBV11-2 and J usage is TRBJ2-5; D not certain. With 5 bases removed from V and 1 base from J, the gap between germline ends came to 11 bases. CDR1 and CDR2 from the germline V gene are SGHAT and FQNNGV. The CDR3 is 14 amino acids. Here the CDR3 DNA reads TGTGCCAGCAGCCCCCCCAGTCCCCAAGAGACCCAGTACTTC. Translation: CASSPPSPQETQYF.

The rearrangement uses TRBV19 and TRBJ1-2; D is uncertain. The germline V and J ends were trimmed by 5 bases and 3 bases, with 16 bases remaining between them. Germline lookup yields CDR1 LNHDA and CDR2 SQIVND (reference sequence). There are 15 residues in the CDR3. CDR3 DNA sequence: TGTGCCAGTAGTCCAAAAACCGGCCCATACTATGGCTACACCTTC. Translated, it gives CASSPKTGPYYGYTF.

The chain is built from TRBV20-1 and TRBJ2-7; 9 bases map to TRBD1. Germline V gene data show CDR1 as DFQATT and CDR2 as SNEGSKA (reference sequence). With V trimmed by 6 bases and J by 4 bases, 22 bases remained unmatched. The CDR3 covers 18 residues. The CDR3 loop is CSARRNRGRGGSGYEQYF. CDR3 nucleotide sequence: TGCAGTGCCCGGAGAAACAGGGGGCGCGGCGGGAGTGGATACGAGCAGTACTTC.

This clonotype came up a few times. This rearrangement joins TRBV14 to TRBJ2-3; D not certain. V was pared by 2 bases and J by 6 bases, with 9 bases between. The germline V gene encodes CDR1 SGHDN and CDR2 FVKESK. The CDR3 sequence is 13 residues long. In DNA form, the CDR3 reads TGTGCCAGCAGCCAACTGCCATCGGATACGCAGTATTTT. Protein sequence: CASSQLPSDTQYF.

The rearrangement uses TRBV12-3 or TRBV12-4 and TRBJ1-2; D not certain. The V end was cut by 5 bases, the J end by 7 bases, with 14 bases between. The CDR3 runs to 13 residues. This chain's CDR3 is CASSDLLESGYTF. The CDR3 DNA follows: TGTGCCAGCAGTGACTTGCTGGAAAGTGGCTACACCTTC.

The chain employs TRBV2 and TRBJ2-3; D gene uncertain. The CDR3 loop spans 14 amino acids. With 4 bases removed from V and 0 bases from J, the gap between germline ends came to 8 bases. Germline values: CDR1 SNHLY, CDR2 FYNNEI. The DNA of the CDR3 is TGTGCCAGCAGTGGCGACTGGAGCACAGATACGCAGTATTTT. It encodes CASSGDWSTDTQYF.

This clonotype was counted at least ten times. The chain carries TRBV12-3 or TRBV12-4 and TRBJ1-5; a weak D match, TRBD1 (6 bases). V was pared by 6 bases and J by 4 bases, with 10 bases between. The CDR3 is made up of 13 amino acids. Written as DNA, the CDR3 is TGTGCCAGCAGCCTAGACAGGAATCAGCCCCAGCATTTT. It codes for CASSLDRNQPQHF.

This chain uses TRBV27 with TRBJ1-5; maybe TRBD1 (5 bases). Germline V CDR1 and CDR2: MNHEY, SMNVEV (reference sequence). V was pared by 8 bases and J by 4 bases, with 12 bases between. The CDR3 has 13 residues. For the CDR3, the DNA is TGTGCCAGCGGTGACAGAAAAAATCAGCCCCAGCATTTT. Translated: CASGDRKNQPQHF.

V gene TRBV7-9 combines with J gene TRBJ2-1; 12 bases map to TRBD2. Germline V gives CDR1 SEHNR, CDR2 FQNEAQ (reference sequence). With V trimmed by 4 bases and J by 9 bases, 13 bases remained unmatched. The CDR3 totals 17 residues. CDR3 loop: CASSSKKPSGGAAEQFF. The CDR3, as DNA: TGTGCCAGCAGCTCGAAAAAACCTAGCGGGGGGGCGGCTGAGCAGTTCTTC.

V gene TRBV7-9 combines with J gene TRBJ2-3, with 11 bases identical to TRBD2. The CDR3 is made up of 16 amino acids. After removal of 4 bases from V and 11 bases from J, the junction contained 14 bases not matched to a gene. CDR1 SEHNR and CDR2 FQNEAQ come from the germline V gene (reference sequence). The CDR3 bases are TGTGCCAGCAGCTCAACACCGGGACTAGCGGACATCGGGCAGTATTTT. Translated: CASSSTPGLADIGQYF. The full variable domain, rest sourced from reference TRBV7-9 and TRBJ2-3, is DTGVSQNPRHKITKRGQNVTFRCDPISEHNRLYWYRQTLGQGPEFLTYFQNEAQLEKSRLLSDRFSAERPKGSFSTLEIQRTEQGDSAMYLCASSSTPGLADIGQYFGPGTRLTVL.

This clonotype has only a few counts. The chain has TRBV5-5 and TRBJ1-6; D is undetermined. The V end lost 0 bases, the J end lost 4 bases, and 11 bases lay between the germline ends. The germline V gene encodes CDR1 SGHKS and CDR2 YYEKEE (reference sequence). The CDR3 contains 16 residues. DNA of the CDR3: TGTGCCAGCAGCTTGGTCTGGGATGTTTATAATTCACCCCTCCACTTT. Its protein is CASSLVWDVYNSPLHF. The variable domain in full, completed from reference TRBV5-5 and TRBJ1-6, reads DAGVTQSPTHLIKTRGQQVTLRCSPISGHKSVSWYQQVLGQGPQFIFQYYEKEERGRGNFPDRFSARQFPNYSSELNVNALLLGDSALYLCASSLVWDVYNSPLHFGNGTRLTVT.